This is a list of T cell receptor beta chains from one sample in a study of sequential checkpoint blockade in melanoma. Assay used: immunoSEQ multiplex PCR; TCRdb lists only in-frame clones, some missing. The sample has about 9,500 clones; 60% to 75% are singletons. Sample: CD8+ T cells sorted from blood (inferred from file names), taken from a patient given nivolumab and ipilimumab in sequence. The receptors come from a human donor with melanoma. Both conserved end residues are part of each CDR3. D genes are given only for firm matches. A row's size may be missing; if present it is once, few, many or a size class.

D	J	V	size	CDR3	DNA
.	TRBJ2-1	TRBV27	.	CASSSWAAGLGQFF	TGTGCCAGCAGTTCTTGGGCAGCGGGCCTAGGACAGTTCTTC
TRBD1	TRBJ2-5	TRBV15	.	CATSRGTVREETQYF	TGTGCCACCAGCAGGGGGACAGTCCGGGAAGAGACCCAGTACTTC
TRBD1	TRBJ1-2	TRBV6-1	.	CASSEGTGSYGYTF	TGTGCCAGCAGTGAAGGGACAGGCTCCTATGGCTACACCTTC
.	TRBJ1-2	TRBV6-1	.	CASTGIGYGYTF	TGTGCCAGCACGGGAATAGGCTATGGCTACACCTTC
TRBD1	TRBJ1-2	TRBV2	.	CASPPGTGHGYTF	TGTGCCAGCCCCCCCGGGACAGGGCATGGCTACACCTTC
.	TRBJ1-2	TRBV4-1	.	CASSGGQRDYGYTF	TGCGCCAGCAGCGGGGGCCAAAGGGACTATGGCTACACCTTC
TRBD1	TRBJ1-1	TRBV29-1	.	CSVVYSGTGGLEAFF	TGCAGCGTTGTTTATTCCGGGACAGGGGGCTTAGAAGCTTTCTTT
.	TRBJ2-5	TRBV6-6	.	CASTLRGRDLQETQYF	TGTGCCAGCACCCTCAGGGGTCGGGACCTCCAAGAGACCCAGTACTTC
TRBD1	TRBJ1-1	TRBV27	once	CASSARDREAFF	TGTGCCAGCAGTGCAAGGGACAGAGAAGCTTTCTTT
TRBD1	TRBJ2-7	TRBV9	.	CASSVGDRMNEQYF	TGTGCCAGCAGCGTAGGGGACAGGATGAACGAGCAGTACTTC
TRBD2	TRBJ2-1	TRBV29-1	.	CSATHDFGGGYNEQFF	TGCAGCGCTACACACGACTTTGGCGGGGGCTACAATGAGCAGTTCTTC
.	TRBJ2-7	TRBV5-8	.	CASSAPREQYF	TGTGCCAGCAGCGCCCCGAGGGAGCAGTACTTC
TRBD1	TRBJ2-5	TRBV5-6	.	CASSSGTGVSQETQYF	TGTGCCAGCAGCTCCGGGACAGGGGTGTCCCAAGAGACCCAGTACTTC
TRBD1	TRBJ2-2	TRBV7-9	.	CASSLVGQDTGELFF	TGTGCCAGCAGCCTGGTCGGACAGGATACCGGGGAGCTGTTTTTT
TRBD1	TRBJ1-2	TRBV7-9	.	CASSSLQGAQGYTF	TGTGCCAGCAGCAGTCTTCAGGGGGCGCAAGGCTACACCTTC
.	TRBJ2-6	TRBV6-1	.	CASGQDWTGANVLTF	TGTGCCAGCGGCCAGGACTGGACTGGGGCCAACGTCCTGACTTTC
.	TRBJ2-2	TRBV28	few	CASSLQQGFAGELFF	TGTGCCAGCAGTTTACAACAGGGATTCGCCGGGGAGCTGTTTTTT
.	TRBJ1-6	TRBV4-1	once	CASSHQQSSYNSPLHF	TGCGCCAGCAGCCATCAACAGAGCTCCTATAATTCACCCCTCCACTTT
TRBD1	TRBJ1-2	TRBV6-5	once	CASSSGQGYYGYTF	TGTGCCAGCAGTTCCGGACAGGGGTACTATGGCTACACCTTC
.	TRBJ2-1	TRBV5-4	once	CASSLAGGENEQFF	TGTGCCAGCAGCTTGGCCGGAGGCGAAAATGAGCAGTTCTTC
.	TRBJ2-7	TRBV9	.	CASSVGTGAYEQYF	TGTGCCAGCAGCGTCGGTACAGGTGCCTACGAGCAGTACTTC
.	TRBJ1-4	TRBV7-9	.	CASTTTATNEKLFF	TGTGCCAGCACCACAACCGCAACTAATGAAAAACTGTTTTTT
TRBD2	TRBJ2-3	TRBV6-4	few	CASSGLAGGTDTQYF	TGTGCCAGCAGTGGACTAGCGGGAGGCACAGATACGCAGTATTTT
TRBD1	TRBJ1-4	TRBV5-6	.	CASSSKTGYEKLFF	TGTGCCAGCAGCTCGAAGACAGGGTATGAAAAACTGTTTTTT
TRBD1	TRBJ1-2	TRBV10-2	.	CASRQGASGYTF	TGCGCCAGCAGACAGGGGGCTAGTGGCTACACCTTC
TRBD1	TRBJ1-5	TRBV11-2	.	CASSLGDRGSNQPQHF	TGTGCCAGCAGCTTAGGGGACAGGGGAAGCAATCAGCCCCAGCATTTT
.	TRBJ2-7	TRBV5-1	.	CASSLDGHGMAYEQYF	TGCGCCAGCAGCTTGGACGGTCACGGGATGGCCTACGAGCAGTACTTC
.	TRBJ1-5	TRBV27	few	CASSPFPRLSSNQPQHF	TGTGCCAGCAGTCCCTTCCCCAGACTTTCTAGCAATCAGCCCCAGCATTTT
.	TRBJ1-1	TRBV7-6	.	CASSLDRREAFF	TGTGCCAGCAGCTTAGACAGGAGAGAAGCTTTCTTT
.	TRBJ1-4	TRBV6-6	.	CASSYPLGPANEKLFF	TGTGCCAGCAGTTATCCACTGGGCCCGGCTAATGAAAAACTGTTTTTT